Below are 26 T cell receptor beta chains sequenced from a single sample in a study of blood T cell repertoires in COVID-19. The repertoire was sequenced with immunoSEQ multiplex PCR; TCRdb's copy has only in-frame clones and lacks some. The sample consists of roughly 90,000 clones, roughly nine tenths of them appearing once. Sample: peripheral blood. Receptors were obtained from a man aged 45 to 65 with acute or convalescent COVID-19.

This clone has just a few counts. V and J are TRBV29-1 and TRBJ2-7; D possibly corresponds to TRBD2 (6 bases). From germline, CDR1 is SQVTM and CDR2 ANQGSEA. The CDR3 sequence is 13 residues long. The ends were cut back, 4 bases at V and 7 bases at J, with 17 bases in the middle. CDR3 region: CSVVVSGAGEQYV. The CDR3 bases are TGCAGCGTTGTCGTAAGTGGCGCGGGGGAGCAGTACGTC.

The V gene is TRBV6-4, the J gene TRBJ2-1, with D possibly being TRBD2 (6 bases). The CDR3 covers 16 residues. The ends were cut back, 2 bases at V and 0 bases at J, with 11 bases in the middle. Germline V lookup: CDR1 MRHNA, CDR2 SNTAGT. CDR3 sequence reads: CASSDVAASSYNEQFF. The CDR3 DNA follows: TGTGCCAGCAGTGACGTAGCGGCCAGCTCCTACAATGAGCAGTTCTTC.

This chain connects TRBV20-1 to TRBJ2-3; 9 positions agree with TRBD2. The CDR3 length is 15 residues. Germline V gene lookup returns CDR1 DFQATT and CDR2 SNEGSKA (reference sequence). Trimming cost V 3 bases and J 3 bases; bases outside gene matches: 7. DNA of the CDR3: TGCAGTGCTAGTATTAGCGGGAGTGAAACAGATACGCAGTATTTT. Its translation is CSASISGSETDTQYF.

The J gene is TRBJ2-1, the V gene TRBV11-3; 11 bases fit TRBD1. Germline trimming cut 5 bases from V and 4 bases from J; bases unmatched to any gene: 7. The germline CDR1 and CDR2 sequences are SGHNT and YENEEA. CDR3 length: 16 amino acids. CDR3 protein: CASSRDRGDLYNEQFF. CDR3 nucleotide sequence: TGTGCCAGCAGCCGGGACAGGGGGGACCTTTACAATGAGCAGTTCTTC.

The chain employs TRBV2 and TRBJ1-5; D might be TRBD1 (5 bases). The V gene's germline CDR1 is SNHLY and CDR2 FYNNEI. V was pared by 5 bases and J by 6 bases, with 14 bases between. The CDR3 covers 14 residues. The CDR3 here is CASSQEAQGQPQHF. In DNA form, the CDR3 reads TGTGCCAGCAGTCAAGAGGCGCAGGGTCAGCCCCAGCATTTT.

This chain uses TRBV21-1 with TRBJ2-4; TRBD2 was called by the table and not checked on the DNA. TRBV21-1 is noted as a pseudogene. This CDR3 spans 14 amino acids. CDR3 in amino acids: CASSNTETLNIQYF. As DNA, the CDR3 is TGTGCCAGCAGCAACACGGAGACCCTAAACATTCAGTACTTC.

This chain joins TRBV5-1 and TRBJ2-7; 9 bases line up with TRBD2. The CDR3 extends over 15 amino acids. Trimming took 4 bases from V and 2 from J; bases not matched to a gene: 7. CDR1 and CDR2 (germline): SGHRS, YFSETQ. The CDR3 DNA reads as TGCGCCAGCAGCCCTCGGACTAGCGAAGCCTACGAGCAGTACTTC. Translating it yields CASSPRTSEAYEQYF.

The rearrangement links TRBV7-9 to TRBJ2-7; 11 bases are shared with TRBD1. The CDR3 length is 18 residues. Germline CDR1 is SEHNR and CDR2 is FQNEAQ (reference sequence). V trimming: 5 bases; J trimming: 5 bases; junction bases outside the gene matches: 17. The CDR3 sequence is CASSLGQGANLGLDEQYF. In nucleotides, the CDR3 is TGTGCCAGCAGCCTCGGACAGGGGGCGAACCTCGGATTGGACGAGCAGTACTTC.

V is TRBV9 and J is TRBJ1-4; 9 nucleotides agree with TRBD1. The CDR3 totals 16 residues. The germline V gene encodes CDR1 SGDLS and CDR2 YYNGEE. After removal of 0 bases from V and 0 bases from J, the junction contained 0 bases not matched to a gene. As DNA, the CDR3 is TGTGCCAGCAGCGTAGGGACAGGGGCAACTAATGAAAAACTGTTTTTT. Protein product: CASSVGTGATNEKLFF.

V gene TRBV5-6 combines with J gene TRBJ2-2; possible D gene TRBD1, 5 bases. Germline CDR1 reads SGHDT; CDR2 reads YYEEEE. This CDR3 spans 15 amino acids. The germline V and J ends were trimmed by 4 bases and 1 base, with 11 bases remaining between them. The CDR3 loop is CASSRTGRNTGELFF. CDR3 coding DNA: TGTGCCAGCAGCAGAACAGGACGGAACACCGGGGAGCTGTTTTTT.

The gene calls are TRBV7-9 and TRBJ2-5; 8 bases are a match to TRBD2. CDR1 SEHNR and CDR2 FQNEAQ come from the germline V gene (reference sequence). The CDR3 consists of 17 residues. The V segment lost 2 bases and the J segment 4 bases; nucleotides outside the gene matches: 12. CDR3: CASSLSLGLGGLETQYF. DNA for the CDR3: TGTGCCAGCAGCTTAAGTCTGGGACTAGGAGGGTTAGAGACCCAGTACTTC.

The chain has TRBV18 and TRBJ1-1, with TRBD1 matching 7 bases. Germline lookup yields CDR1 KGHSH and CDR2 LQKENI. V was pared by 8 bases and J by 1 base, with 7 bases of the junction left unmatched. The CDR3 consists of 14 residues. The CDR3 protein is CASAPDRENTEAFF. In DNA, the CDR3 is TGTGCCAGCGCGCCTGACAGGGAGAACACTGAAGCTTTCTTT.

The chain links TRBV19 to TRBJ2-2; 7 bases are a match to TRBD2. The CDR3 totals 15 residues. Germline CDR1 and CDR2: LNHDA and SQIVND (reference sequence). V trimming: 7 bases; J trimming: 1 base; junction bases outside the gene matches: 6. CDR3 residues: CASMRIAGNTGELFF. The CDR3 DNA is TGTGCCAGTATGAGGATAGCGGGGAACACCGGGGAGCTGTTTTTT.

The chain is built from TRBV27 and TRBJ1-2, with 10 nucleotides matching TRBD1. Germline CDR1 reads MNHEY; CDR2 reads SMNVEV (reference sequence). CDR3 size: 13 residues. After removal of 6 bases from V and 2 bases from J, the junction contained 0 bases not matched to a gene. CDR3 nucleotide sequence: TGTGCCAGCAGGGGACAGGGGAACTATGGCTACACCTTC. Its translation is CASRGQGNYGYTF.

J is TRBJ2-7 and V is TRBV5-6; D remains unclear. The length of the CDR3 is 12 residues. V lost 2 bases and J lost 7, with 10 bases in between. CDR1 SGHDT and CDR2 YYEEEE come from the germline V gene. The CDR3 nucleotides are TGTGCCAGCAGCTTTAGTGGTTGGGAGCAGTACTTC. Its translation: CASSFSGWEQYF.

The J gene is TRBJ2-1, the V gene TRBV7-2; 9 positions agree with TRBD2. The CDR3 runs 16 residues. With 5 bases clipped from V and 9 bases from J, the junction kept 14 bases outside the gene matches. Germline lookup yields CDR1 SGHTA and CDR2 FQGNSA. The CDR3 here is CASSNNLKRGVSEQFF. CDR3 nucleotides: TGTGCCAGCAGCAACAACCTCAAGCGGGGGGTAAGTGAGCAGTTCTTC.

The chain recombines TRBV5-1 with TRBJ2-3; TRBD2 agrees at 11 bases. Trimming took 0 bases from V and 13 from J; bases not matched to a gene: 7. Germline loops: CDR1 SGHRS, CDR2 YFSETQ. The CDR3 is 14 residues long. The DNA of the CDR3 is TGCGCCAGCAGCTTGGATAGCGGGGGGGCCTATGAGTATTTT. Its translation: CASSLDSGGAYEYF.

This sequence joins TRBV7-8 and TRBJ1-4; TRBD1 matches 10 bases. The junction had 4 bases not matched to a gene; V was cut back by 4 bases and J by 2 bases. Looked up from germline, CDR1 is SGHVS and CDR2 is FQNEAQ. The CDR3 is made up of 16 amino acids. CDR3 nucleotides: TGTGCCAGCAGCTCGACAGGGGGCAGGACTAATGAAAAACTGTTTTTT. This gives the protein CASSSTGGRTNEKLFF.

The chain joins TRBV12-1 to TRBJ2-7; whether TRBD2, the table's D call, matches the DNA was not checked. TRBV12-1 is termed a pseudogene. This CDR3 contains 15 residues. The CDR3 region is CASSFDGEGSYEQYF. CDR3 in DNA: TGTGCCAGCAGCTTTGACGGGGAGGGCTCCTACGAGCAGTACTTC.

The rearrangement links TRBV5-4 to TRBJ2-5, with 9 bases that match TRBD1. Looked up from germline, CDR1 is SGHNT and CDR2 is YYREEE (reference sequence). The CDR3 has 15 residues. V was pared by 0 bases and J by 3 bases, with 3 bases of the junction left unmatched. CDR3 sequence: CASSLAGQGKETQYF. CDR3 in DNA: TGTGCCAGCAGCTTGGCGGGACAGGGCAAAGAGACCCAGTACTTC.

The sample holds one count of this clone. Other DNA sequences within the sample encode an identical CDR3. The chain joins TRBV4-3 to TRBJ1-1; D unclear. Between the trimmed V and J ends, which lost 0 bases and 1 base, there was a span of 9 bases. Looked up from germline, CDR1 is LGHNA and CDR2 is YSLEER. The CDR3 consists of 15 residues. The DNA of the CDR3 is TGCGCCAGCAGCCAAGATTTGGGCGCGAACACTGAAGCTTTCTTT. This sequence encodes CASSQDLGANTEAFF.

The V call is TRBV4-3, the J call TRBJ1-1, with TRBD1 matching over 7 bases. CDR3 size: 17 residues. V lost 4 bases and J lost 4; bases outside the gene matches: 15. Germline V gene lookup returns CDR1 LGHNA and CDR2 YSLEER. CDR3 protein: CASSRTTGARMSTEAFF. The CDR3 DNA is TGCGCCAGCAGCCGAACAACAGGGGCACGCATGAGCACTGAAGCTTTCTTT.

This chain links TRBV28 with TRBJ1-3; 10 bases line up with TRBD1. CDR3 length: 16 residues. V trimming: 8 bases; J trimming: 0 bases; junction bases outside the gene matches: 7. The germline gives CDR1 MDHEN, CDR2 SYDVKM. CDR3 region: CASRGQGPSSGNTIYF. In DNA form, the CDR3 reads TGTGCCAGCCGGGGACAGGGGCCTTCCTCTGGAAACACCATATATTTT.

The CDR3 DNA follows: TGTGCCAGCAGCGAAGCAGGGGCTGGGGCCAACGTCCTGACTTTC. It yields the protein CASSEAGAGANVLTF. The rearrangement uses TRBV9 and TRBJ2-6; possibly TRBD1 for D (6 bases). The CDR3 has 15 residues. The germline V gene encodes CDR1 SGDLS and CDR2 YYNGEE. Trimming removed 3 bases from V and 2 bases from J, with 9 bases in between.

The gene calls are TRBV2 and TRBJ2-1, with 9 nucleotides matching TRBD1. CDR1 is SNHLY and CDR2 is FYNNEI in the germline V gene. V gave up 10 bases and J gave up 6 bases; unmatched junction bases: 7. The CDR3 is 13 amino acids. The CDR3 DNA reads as TGTGCCACCGAACAGGGGGCCTCCAATGAGCAGTTCTTC. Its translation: CATEQGASNEQFF.

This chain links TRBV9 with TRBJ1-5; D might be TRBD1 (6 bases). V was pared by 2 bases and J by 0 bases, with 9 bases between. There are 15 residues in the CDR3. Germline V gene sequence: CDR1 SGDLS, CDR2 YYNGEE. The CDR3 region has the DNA TGTGCCAGCAGCGTGTCAGGGGATAGCAATCAGCCCCAGCATTTT. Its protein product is CASSVSGDSNQPQHF.